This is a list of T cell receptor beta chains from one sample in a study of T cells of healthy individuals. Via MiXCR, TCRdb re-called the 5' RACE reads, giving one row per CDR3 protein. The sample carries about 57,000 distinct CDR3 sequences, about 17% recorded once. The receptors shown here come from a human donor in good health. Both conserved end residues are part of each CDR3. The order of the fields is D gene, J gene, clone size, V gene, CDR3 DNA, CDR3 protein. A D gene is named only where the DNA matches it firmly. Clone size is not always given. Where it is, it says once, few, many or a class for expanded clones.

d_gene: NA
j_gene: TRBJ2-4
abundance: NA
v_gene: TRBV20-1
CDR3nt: TGCAGTGCAGATCTAGCCGGGGCCAAAAACATTCAGTACTTC
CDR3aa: CSADLAGAKNIQYF

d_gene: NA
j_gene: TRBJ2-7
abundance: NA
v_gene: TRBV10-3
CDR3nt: TGTGCCTCCACCCAGGGGACCAGGGTCAGCGAGCAGTACTTC
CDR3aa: CASTQGTRVSEQYF

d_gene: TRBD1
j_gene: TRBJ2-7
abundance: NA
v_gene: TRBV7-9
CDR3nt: TGTGCCAGCAGCTTATTCCTCGGACAGGGGACTGACGAGCAGTACTTC
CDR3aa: CASSLFLGQGTDEQYF

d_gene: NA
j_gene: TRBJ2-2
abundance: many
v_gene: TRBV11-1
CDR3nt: TGTGCCAGCAGCTTTTCGGCGTGGACAACGAACACCGGGGAGCTGTTTTTT
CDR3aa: CASSFSAWTTNTGELFF

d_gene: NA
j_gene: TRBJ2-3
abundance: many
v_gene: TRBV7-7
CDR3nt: TGTGCTAGCAGCTACCTTACAGGGTTAGCTAGCACAGATACGCAGTATTTT
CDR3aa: CASSYLTGLASTDTQYF

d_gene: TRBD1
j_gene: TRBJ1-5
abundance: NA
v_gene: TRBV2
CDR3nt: TGTGCCAGCAGGGCCGGGACAGGTGAAAGTAGCAATCAGCCCCAGCATTTT
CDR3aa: CASRAGTGESSNQPQHF

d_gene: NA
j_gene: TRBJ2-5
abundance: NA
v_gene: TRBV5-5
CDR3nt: TGTGCCAGCAGCTTCTGGGGCAAAGAGACCCAGTACTTC
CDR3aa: CASSFWGKETQYF

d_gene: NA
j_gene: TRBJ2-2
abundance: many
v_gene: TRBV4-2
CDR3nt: TGTGCCAGCAGCGGGAGGAGCACCGGGGAGCTGTTTTTT
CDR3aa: CASSGRSTGELFF

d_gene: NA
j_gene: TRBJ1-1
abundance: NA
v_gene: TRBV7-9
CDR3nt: TGTGCTCAGACACGAGTGGGAGGGACTGAAGCTTTCTTT
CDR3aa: CAQTRVGGTEAFF

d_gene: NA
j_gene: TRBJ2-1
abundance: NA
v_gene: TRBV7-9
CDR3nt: TGTGCCAGCAGCTTAATTCGGACTAATGAGCAGTTCTTC
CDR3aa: CASSLIRTNEQFF

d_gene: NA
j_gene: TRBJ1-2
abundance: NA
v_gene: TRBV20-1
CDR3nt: TGCAGTGCTAGAGATTCTCAGAATAACTATGGCTACACCTTC
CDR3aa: CSARDSQNNYGYTF

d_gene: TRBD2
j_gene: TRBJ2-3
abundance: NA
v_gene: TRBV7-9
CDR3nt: TGTGCCACCAGAAGACTAGCGGGGAGCACAGATACGCAGTATTTT
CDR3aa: CATRRLAGSTDTQYF

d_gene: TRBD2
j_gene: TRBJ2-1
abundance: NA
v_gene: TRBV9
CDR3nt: TGTGCCAGCAGCGTAGCTTGGGCGGGAGGGGGATACAATGAGCAGTTCTTC
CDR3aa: CASSVAWAGGGYNEQFF

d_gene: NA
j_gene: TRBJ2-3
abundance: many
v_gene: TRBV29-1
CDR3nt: TGCAGCGGAGGAAGGGGGGTTTTCGCAGATACGCAGTATTTT
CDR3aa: CSGGRGVFADTQYF

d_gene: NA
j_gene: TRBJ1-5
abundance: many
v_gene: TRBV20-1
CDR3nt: TGCAGTGCTAAAGAGGAGCAGGGCCAGCCCCAGCATTTT
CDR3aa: CSAKEEQGQPQHF

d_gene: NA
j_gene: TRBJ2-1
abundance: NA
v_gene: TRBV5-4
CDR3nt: TGTGCCAGCAGCTTGGACAGGCAAACCTACAATGAGCAGTTCTTC
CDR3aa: CASSLDRQTYNEQFF

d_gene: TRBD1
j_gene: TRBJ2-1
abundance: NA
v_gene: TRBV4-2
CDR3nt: TGTGCCAGCAGCAAGGGTCCCCAGGGGGACAATGAGCAGTTCTTC
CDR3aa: CASSKGPQGDNEQFF

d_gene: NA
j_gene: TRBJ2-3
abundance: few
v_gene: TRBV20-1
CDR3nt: TGCAGTGCTAGTACAGGAGGGGGCACTTATACGCAGTATTTT
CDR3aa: CSASTGGGTYTQYF

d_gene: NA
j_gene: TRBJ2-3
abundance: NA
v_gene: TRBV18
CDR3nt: TGTGCCAGCTCACAGTCCGTGACAATGGGAGATACGCAGTATTTT
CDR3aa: CASSQSVTMGDTQYF

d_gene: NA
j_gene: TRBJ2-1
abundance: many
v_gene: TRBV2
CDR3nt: TGTGCCAGCAGTGATTCACGACGGGCATACAATGAGCAGTTCTTC
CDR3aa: CASSDSRRAYNEQFF

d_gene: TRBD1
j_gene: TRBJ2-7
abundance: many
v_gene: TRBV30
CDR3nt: TGTGCCTGGAAGGGACAGGGGTTGGCCCACGAGCAGTACTTC
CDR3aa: CAWKGQGLAHEQYF

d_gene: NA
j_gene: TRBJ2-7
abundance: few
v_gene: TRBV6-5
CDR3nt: TGTGCCAGCAGTTTTGGACTCCCCGACTCCTACGAGCAGTACTTC
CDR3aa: CASSFGLPDSYEQYF

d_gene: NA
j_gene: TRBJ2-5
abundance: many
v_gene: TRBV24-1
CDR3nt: TGTGCCACCAGTGATCCAACAAGGACCCAGTACTTC
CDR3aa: CATSDPTRTQYF

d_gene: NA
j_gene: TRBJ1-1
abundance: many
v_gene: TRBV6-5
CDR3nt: TGTGCCAGCAAAGGACGGGGGAGGCAAACCTACACTGAAGCTTTCTTT
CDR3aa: CASKGRGRQTYTEAFF

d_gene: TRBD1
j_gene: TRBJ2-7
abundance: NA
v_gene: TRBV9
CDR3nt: TGTGCCAGCAGCGTCACCGGGACAGAAGCCTACGAGCAGTACTTC
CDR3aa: CASSVTGTEAYEQYF

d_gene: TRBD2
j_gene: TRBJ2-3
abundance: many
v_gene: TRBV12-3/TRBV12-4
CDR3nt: TGTGCCAGCACCACTAGCGGGGCGCGCACAGATACGCAGTATTTT
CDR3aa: CASTTSGARTDTQYF

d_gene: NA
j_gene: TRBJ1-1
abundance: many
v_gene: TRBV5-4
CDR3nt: TGTGCCAGCAGCTTGGTTGAACAGGGTTCCACTGAAGCTTTCTTT
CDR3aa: CASSLVEQGSTEAFF

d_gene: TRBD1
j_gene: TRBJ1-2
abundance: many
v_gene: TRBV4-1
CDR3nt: TGCGCCAGCAGCCGGGGGACAGCTACCAACTATGGCTACACCTTC
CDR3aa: CASSRGTATNYGYTF

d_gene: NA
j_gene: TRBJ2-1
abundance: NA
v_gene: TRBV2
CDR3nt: TGTGCCAGCAGTGAAGCCGGGGTTAGTGAGCAGTTCTTC
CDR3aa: CASSEAGVSEQFF

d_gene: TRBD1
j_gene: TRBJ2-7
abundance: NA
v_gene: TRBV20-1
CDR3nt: TGCAGTGCAAACGTAGGGACAGAAGTAGGCGACGAGCAGTACTTC
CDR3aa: CSANVGTEVGDEQYF

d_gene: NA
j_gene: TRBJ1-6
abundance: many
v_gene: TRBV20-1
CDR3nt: TGCAGTGCTAGAGAGGGAGTCATGAATTCACCCCTCCACTTT
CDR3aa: CSAREGVMNSPLHF

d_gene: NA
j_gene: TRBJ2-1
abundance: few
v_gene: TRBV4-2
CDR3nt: TGTGCCAGCAGCCGACTAGAATCTTCCTACAATGAGCAGTTCTTC
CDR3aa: CASSRLESSYNEQFF

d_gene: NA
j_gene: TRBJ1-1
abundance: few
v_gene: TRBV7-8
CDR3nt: TGTGCCAGCAGCTTAGGGGGGGGGGCTGAAGCTTTCTTT
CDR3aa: CASSLGGGAEAFF

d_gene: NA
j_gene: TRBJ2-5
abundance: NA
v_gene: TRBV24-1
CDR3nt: TGTGCCACCGAAGGACGGACCCAAGAGACCCAGTACTTC
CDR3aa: CATEGRTQETQYF

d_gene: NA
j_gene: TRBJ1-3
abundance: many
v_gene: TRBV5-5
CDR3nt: TGTGCCAGCAGCAATCCGGGACACCTCGCCCTTACTGGAAACACCATATATTTT
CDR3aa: CASSNPGHLALTGNTIYF

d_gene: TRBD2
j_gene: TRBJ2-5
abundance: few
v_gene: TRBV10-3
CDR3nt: TGTGCCATCAGTGACCGGGGGGGGCAAGGAGAGACCCAGTACTTC
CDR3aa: CAISDRGGQGETQYF

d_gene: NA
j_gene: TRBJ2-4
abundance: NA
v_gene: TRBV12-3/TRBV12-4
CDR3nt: TGTGCCAGCAGTTTAGCAGCCCGAAACATTCAGTACTTC
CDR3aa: CASSLAARNIQYF